These 8 T cell receptor beta chains came from one sample sequenced in a study of CD8+CD57+ T cells in acquired aplastic anemia. The patients chosen for sequencing had shown expansion of CD8+CD57+ cells (detected by flow cytometry). Genomic DNA provided the template from which TCR beta VDJ and CDR3 profiles were obtained. TCRdb passed the reads through MiXCR, listing each CDR3 protein once. Here the sample spans about 240,000 distinct CDR3 sequences, around half being singletons. The sample taken for sequencing was sorted CD4+, CD8+, or CD8+CD57+ T cells (not recorded which) from PBMCs. Receptor source: a human donor with aplastic anemia.

This clonotype was counted ten times or more. V is TRBV12-3 or TRBV12-4 and J is TRBJ1-2; no reliable D call. The length of the CDR3 is 14 residues. Trimming removed 5 bases at V and 6 bases at J, with 16 bases between. CDR3 protein: CASSRTDLKHGYTF. In nucleotides, the CDR3 is TGTGCCAGCAGTCGGACCGACTTAAAGCATGGCTACACCTTC.

The chain is built from TRBV24-1 and TRBJ2-3, with a possible D match to TRBD1 (6 bases). Germline V gene lookup returns CDR1 KGHDR and CDR2 SFDVKD. Trimming took 8 bases from V and 2 from J, leaving 10 bases between them. This CDR3 has 13 residues. DNA for the CDR3: TGTGCCACCAACACAGGGATCACAGATACGCAGTATTTT. This gives the protein CATNTGITDTQYF.

The chain recombines TRBV29-1 with TRBJ1-1, with D possibly matching TRBD1 (5 bases). CDR1 and CDR2 (germline): SQVTM, ANQGSEA. The CDR3 spans 12 residues. CDR3: CRGGGGGTEAFF. The CDR3 bases are TGCAGGGGGGGGGGGGGGGGCACTGAAGCTTTCTTT.

This clonotype has a count of ten or more. This chain joins TRBV7-3 and TRBJ2-1; D not resolved. The CDR3 extends over 14 amino acids. V lost 5 bases to trimming and J lost 5 bases, with 13 bases between them. Looked up from germline, CDR1 is SGHTA and CDR2 is FQGTGA. CDR3: CASSRRPVDNEQFF. The CDR3 coding sequence is TGTGCCAGCAGCCGGCGCCCAGTAGACAATGAGCAGTTCTTC.

This clonotype was detected many times. The rearrangement links TRBV7-2 to TRBJ1-2; D gene ambiguous. CDR1 is SGHTA and CDR2 is FQGNSA in the germline V gene. V was clipped by 3 bases and J by 9 bases, with 20 bases between them. The CDR3 contains 15 residues. The DNA of the CDR3 is TGTGCCAGCAGCTTTGGTCCCCGTTGGGTAGTGAGCTACACCTTC. Amino acid sequence: CASSFGPRWVVSYTF.

V is TRBV7-8 and J is TRBJ2-1; D may be TRBD1 (5 bases). Germline lookup yields CDR1 SGHVS and CDR2 FQNEAQ. The CDR3 has 15 amino acids. Deletions cut 0 bases from V and 0 bases from J, with 6 bases between. CDR3 sequence (DNA): TGTGCCAGCAGCTTAGCAGGGGTCTCCTACAATGAGCAGTTCTTC. Translated, it gives CASSLAGVSYNEQFF.

The chain recombines TRBV7-9 with TRBJ2-7; D is unresolved. The CDR3 covers 13 residues. Germline CDR1 is SEHNR and CDR2 is FQNEAQ (reference sequence). V was shortened by 1 base and J by 3 bases, with 7 bases between the two germline ends. The CDR3 protein is CASSLDQGYEQYF. The CDR3 coding sequence is TGTGCCAGCAGCTTAGATCAAGGCTACGAGCAGTACTTC. Filled out from reference TRBV7-9 and TRBJ2-7, the complete variable domain reads DTGVSQNPRHKITKRGQNVTFRCDPISEHNRLYWYRQTLGQGPEFLTYFQNEAQLEKSRLLSDRFSAERPKGSFSTLEIQRTEQGDSAMYLCASSLDQGYEQYFGPGTRLTVT.

Points on this clonotype: A clone one base away is much larger, so this may be a read error. The gene calls are TRBV19 and TRBJ2-7, with D possibly being TRBD1 or TRBD2 (5 bases each). Germline V gene lookup returns CDR1 LNHDA and CDR2 SQIVND (reference sequence). The CDR3 is made up of 16 amino acids. This CDR3 reads CASSINFWGTSYEQCF. CDR3 sequence (DNA): TGTGCCAGTAGTATAAATTTCTGGGGGACCTCCTACGAGCAGTGCTTC.